This T cell receptor (beta chain) stems from a study of cytomegalovirus exposure and HLA in healthy donors. Study-level points and caveats: In a later analysis, the majority of CMV-associated beta chains seemingly showed HLA restriction. In an earlier analysis, about 87% or about 30%: the productive usage of most TCR beta V segments. TRBV6-2, TRBV6-3 and some other V segments were excluded as indistinguishable.

To note about this clone: Its antigen is unidentified.

The V segment lost 0 bases and the J segment 4 bases; nucleotides outside the gene matches: 3. Per germline, CDR1 SGDLS and CDR2 YYNGEE. The CDR3 is 14 residues long. PCR used 60 Vbeta primers and 13 Jbeta primers. The table came from immunoSEQ multiplex PCR; TCRdb's copy has only in-frame clones and leaves some out. This table holds fewer than 130,000 clones, roughly 69% found once. The V and J genes are TRBV9 and TRBJ2-5; 7 nucleotides align to TRBD1. The TCR comes from a man between 50 and 59 years old in good health and CMV-seropositive. Material for sequencing was PBMCs. The CDR3 region is CASSVGTGRETQYF. The CDR3 DNA follows: TGTGCCAGCAGCGTAGGGACAGGCAGAGAGACCCAGTACTTC.